These 26 T cell receptor beta chains came from one sample sequenced in a study of blood T cell repertoires in COVID-19. Assay used: immunoSEQ multiplex PCR; TCRdb lists only in-frame clones, some missing. The table has around 130,000 clones, approximately 83% seen once. Sequenced material: peripheral blood. Receptors were obtained from a woman aged 45-59 years who had recovered from COVID-19.

The chain uses TRBV20-1 and TRBJ2-1; tentative D call: TRBD2 (6 bases). The V gene lost 3 bases and the J gene lost 3 bases, with 18 bases spanning the gap. CDR1 and CDR2 (germline): DFQATT, SNEGSKA (reference sequence). The CDR3 covers 16 residues. The CDR3 sequence: CSASIFGGLFYNEQFF. CDR3 nucleotides: TGCAGTGCTAGTATTTTTGGCGGACTATTCTACAATGAGCAGTTCTTC.

CDR3 DNA sequence: TGTGCCAGCAGCCCCCAGGGTTGGGGGCCCCCCCAAGGCGAGCAGTACTTC. Translated, it gives CASSPQGWGPPQGEQYF. The chain carries TRBV7-9 and TRBJ2-7, with D maybe TRBD1 (6 bases). Germline CDR1 and CDR2: SEHNR and FQNEAQ (reference sequence). The ends were cut back, 5 bases at V and 6 bases at J, with 26 bases in the middle. This CDR3 is 17 amino acids long.

The V call is TRBV6-1, the J call TRBJ2-7, with D tentatively TRBD1 (6 bases). This CDR3 contains 16 residues. Per the germline V gene, CDR1 is MNHNS and CDR2 is SASEGT. The V end lost 1 base, the J end lost 3 bases, and 16 bases lay between the germline ends. CDR3 amino acids: CASSEGAQGPLYEQYF. The CDR3 bases are TGTGCCAGCAGTGAAGGGGCACAGGGTCCCCTCTACGAGCAGTACTTC.

This chain uses TRBV7-9 with TRBJ2-5, with D perhaps matching TRBD2 (5 bases). This CDR3 has 16 amino acids. Trimming removed 3 bases from V and 5 bases from J, with 19 bases in between. Germline loops: CDR1 SEHNR, CDR2 FQNEAQ (reference sequence). The CDR3 bases are TGTGCCAGCAGCTTGGACGGCCGGGATAATCTGGAGACCCAGTACTTC. As protein: CASSLDGRDNLETQYF.

CDR3 region: CASKREGGGYTF. CDR3 DNA sequence: TGTGCCAGCAAAAGGGAAGGCGGGGGCTACACCTTC. V is TRBV2 and J is TRBJ1-2; D is unclear. Trimming cost V 7 bases and J 8 bases, with 14 bases left between them. The germline V gene encodes CDR1 SNHLY and CDR2 FYNNEI. The CDR3 spans 12 residues.

V gene TRBV9 combines with J gene TRBJ2-1; D might be TRBD1 (5 bases). Germline lookup yields CDR1 SGDLS and CDR2 YYNGEE. The CDR3 loop spans 14 amino acids. V gave up 0 bases and J gave up 8 bases, with 12 bases separating them. The CDR3 sequence is CASSVGDSGDEQFF. The CDR3 coding sequence is TGTGCCAGCAGCGTAGGAGACAGTGGCGATGAGCAGTTCTTC.

The V and J genes are TRBV7-2 and TRBJ2-1; possible D gene TRBD2, 5 bases. There are 15 residues in the CDR3. Trimming left V 7 bases short and J 4 bases short, with 17 bases between. CDR1 is SGHTA, CDR2 FQGNSA, per germline. The DNA of the CDR3 is TGTGCCAGCACCCTGGACTTTCAAGGGTACAATGAGCAGTTCTTC. Its protein is CASTLDFQGYNEQFF.

Written as DNA, the CDR3 is TGTGCCAGCGGGACTAGCGGGGTAAATGAGCAGTTCTTC. It is translated as CASGTSGVNEQFF. The V call is TRBV2, the J call TRBJ2-1, with 13 bases lining up with TRBD2. The trim removed 8 bases at V and 7 bases at J, leaving 2 bases unmatched. The CDR3 length is 13 residues. CDR1 is SNHLY and CDR2 is FYNNEI in the germline V gene.

The chain couples TRBV14 to TRBJ1-4; no clear D. The CDR3 totals 13 residues. Germline CDR1 reads SGHDN; CDR2 reads FVKESK. Between the trimmed V and J ends, which lost 0 bases and 8 bases, there was a span of 7 bases. The CDR3 loop reads CASSQDGWEKLFF. The CDR3 coding sequence is TGTGCCAGCAGCCAAGACGGGTGGGAAAAACTGTTTTTT. Together with reference TRBV14 and TRBJ1-4, the CDR3 gives the full variable domain: EAGVTQFPSHSVIEKGQTVTLRCDPISGHDNLYWYRRVMGKEIKFLLHFVKESKQDESGMPNNRFLAERTGGTYSTLKVQPAELEDSGVYFCASSQDGWEKLFFGSGTQLSVL.

Here the CDR3 DNA reads TGTGCCAGCAGCTACGGACTAGCGGGAGAAAGAACCGGGGAGCTGTTTTTT. As protein: CASSYGLAGERTGELFF. The rearrangement links TRBV7-2 to TRBJ2-2; 13 bases map to TRBD2. This CDR3 has 17 amino acids. Germline assignment: CDR1 SGHTA and CDR2 FQGNSA. V gave up 4 bases and J gave up 5 bases; unmatched junction bases: 7.

V usage is TRBV23-1 and J usage is TRBJ1-2; D not certain. TRBV23-1 is sorted into the ORF group, with uncertain function. V lost 7 bases to trimming and J lost 5 bases, with 11 bases between them. The CDR3 covers 12 residues. The CDR3 protein is CASIEVGYGYTF. As DNA, the CDR3 is TGCGCCAGCATCGAGGTAGGATATGGCTACACCTTC.

The V call is TRBV28, the J call TRBJ2-7, with a possible D match to TRBD2 (6 bases). With 4 bases removed from V and 2 bases from J, the gap between germline ends came to 12 bases. The CDR3 loop spans 14 amino acids. The germline CDR1 and CDR2 sequences are MDHEN and SYDVKM. The CDR3, as DNA: TGTGCCAGCAGTTACTACGGGAGTCCCTACGAGCAGTACTTC. Amino acid sequence: CASSYYGSPYEQYF.

This clone was observed a single time. The rearrangement joins TRBV30 to TRBJ2-3, with TRBD2 identical over 15 bases. V lost 5 bases and J lost 7; bases outside the gene matches: 1. Germline V lookup: CDR1 GTSNPN, CDR2 SVGIG (reference sequence). The CDR3 totals 13 residues. The CDR3 spells CAWGTSGRNTQYF. CDR3 coding DNA: TGTGCCTGGGGGACTAGCGGGAGGAATACGCAGTATTTT. Drawing the rest from reference TRBV30 and TRBJ2-3, the complete variable domain is SQTIHQWPATLVQPVGSPLSLECTVEGTSNPNLYWYRQAAGRGLQLLFYSVGIGQISSEVPQNLSASRPQDRQFILSSKKLLLSDSGFYLCAWGTSGRNTQYFGPGTRLTVL.

V is TRBV29-1 and J is TRBJ2-3; D may be TRBD1 (6 bases). In germline, CDR1 is SQVTM, CDR2 ANQGSEA. This CDR3 comprises 12 residues. Trimming took 6 bases from V and 2 from J, leaving 9 bases between them. The CDR3 nucleotides read TGCAGCGTCGACAGGTCCACAGATACGCAGTATTTT. Its translation is CSVDRSTDTQYF.

This chain links TRBV9 with TRBJ1-2; 7 bases fit TRBD1. This CDR3 is built from 15 residues. Germline CDR1 reads SGDLS; CDR2 reads YYNGEE. Trimming took 4 bases from V and 2 from J; bases not matched to a gene: 8. This chain's CDR3 is CASSTPGQTNYGYTF. The CDR3 region has the DNA TGTGCCAGCAGCACACCGGGACAGACAAACTATGGCTACACCTTC.

V is TRBV29-1 and J is TRBJ2-7; 10 positions agree with TRBD2. CDR1 SQVTM and CDR2 ANQGSEA come from the germline V gene. The V and J ends lost 5 bases and 5 bases, in that order; junction bases with no gene match: 12. The length of the CDR3 is 15 residues. The CDR3 DNA follows: TGCAGCGTTACTACTATAGCGGGAGGAAAACACGAGCAGTACTTC. It yields the protein CSVTTIAGGKHEQYF.

This chain connects TRBV10-3 to TRBJ2-3; TRBD2 matches at 13 bases. The CDR3 sequence is 17 residues long. The ends lost 6 bases at V and 0 bases at J; junction bases unmatched: 6. Germline loops: CDR1 ENHRY, CDR2 SYGVKD. The chain's CDR3 is CAIRAGTSGASTDTQYF. The CDR3, as DNA: TGTGCCATCAGGGCCGGGACTAGCGGGGCTAGCACAGATACGCAGTATTTT.

Concerning this clone: Other DNA sequences in the sample encode the same CDR3. The rearrangement joins TRBV6-5 to TRBJ1-3; D not certain. V shed 4 bases and J shed 0 bases, with 4 bases lying between them. The CDR3 is 13 residues long. Germline-derived CDR1 and CDR2 are MNHEY and SVGAGI. The CDR3 sequence: CASSLISGNTIYF. CDR3 coding DNA: TGTGCCAGCAGTTTAATCTCTGGAAACACCATATATTTT.

The chain combines TRBV6-6 with TRBJ1-3, with D perhaps matching TRBD1 (6 bases). CDR1 is MNHNY, CDR2 SVGAGI, per germline (reference sequence). The CDR3 is 14 residues long. V was clipped by 4 bases and J by 3 bases, with 10 bases between them. The DNA for the CDR3 is TGTGCCAGCAGTTTGACAGGCCTTGGAAACACCATATATTTT. Its protein is CASSLTGLGNTIYF.

This chain uses TRBV29-1 with TRBJ2-5; D is possibly TRBD1 (6 bases). Germline loops: CDR1 SQVTM, CDR2 ANQGSEA. The V gene lost 6 bases and the J gene lost 7 bases, with 18 bases spanning the gap. The CDR3 extends over 13 amino acids. This CDR3 is CSVETQGIGTQYF. DNA of the CDR3: TGCAGCGTCGAGACCCAGGGGATCGGGACCCAGTACTTC. The variable domain in full, completed from reference TRBV29-1 and TRBJ2-5, reads SAVISQKPSRDICQRGTSLTIQCQVDSQVTMMFWYRQQPGQSLTLIATANQGSEATYESGFVIDKFPISRPNLTFSTLTVSNMSPEDSSIYLCSVETQGIGTQYFGPGTRLLVL.

The genes are TRBV5-6 and TRBJ2-3; weak D call: TRBD2 (5 bases). The V gene lost 1 base and the J gene lost 5 bases, with 11 bases spanning the gap. CDR1 and CDR2 from the germline V gene are SGHDT and YYEEEE. There are 14 residues in the CDR3. CDR3: CASSLFSSGDTQYF. The CDR3 DNA reads TGTGCCAGCAGCTTGTTTAGCAGCGGAGATACGCAGTATTTT.

The DNA for the CDR3 is TGTGCCAGCAGCACGGACAGGGCGGGACATTCACCCCTCCACTTT. Protein sequence: CASSTDRAGHSPLHF. The gene calls are TRBV27 and TRBJ1-6; 8 bases fit TRBD1. The V and J ends lost 6 bases and 8 bases, in that order; junction bases with no gene match: 9. Germline V gene sequence: CDR1 MNHEY, CDR2 SMNVEV (reference sequence). This CDR3 has 15 residues.

The V call is TRBV20-1, the J call TRBJ2-3, with TRBD2 matching over 11 bases. CDR3 length equals 15 residues. CDR1 DFQATT and CDR2 SNEGSKA come from the germline V gene (reference sequence). J gave up 5 bases and V 3 bases, and 7 bases lay outside the gene matches. As DNA, the CDR3 is TGCAGTGCTAGTACACTAGCGGGAGAGAGAGATACGCAGTATTTT. This sequence encodes CSASTLAGERDTQYF.

The chain carries TRBV29-1 and TRBJ2-2; perhaps TRBD1 as D (5 bases). The CDR3 runs to 14 residues. The V end was cut by 2 bases, the J end by 0 bases, with 7 bases between. In germline, CDR1 is SQVTM, CDR2 ANQGSEA. Here the CDR3 reads CSVERGSNTGELFF. The CDR3 region has the DNA TGCAGCGTTGAAAGGGGATCGAACACCGGGGAGCTGTTTTTT.

A remark on this clone: Additional DNA sequences in this sample encode the identical CDR3. This chain joins TRBV2 and TRBJ1-2; no reliable D call. Germline V gene data show CDR1 as SNHLY and CDR2 as FYNNEI. The CDR3 length is 13 residues. The V gene lost 0 bases and the J gene lost 5 bases, with 7 bases spanning the gap. For the CDR3, the DNA is TGTGCCAGCAGTGAAGCGCCGGTGTATGGCTACACCTTC. Residues: CASSEAPVYGYTF.

V is TRBV21-1 and J is TRBJ1-6; TRBD1, the table's D call, lacks a check against the DNA. TRBV21-1 is a pseudogene. The CDR3 totals 14 residues. DNA of the CDR3: TGTGCCATGTCGATAGGGGGCTGGAATTCACCCCTCCACTTT. It encodes CAMSIGGWNSPLHF.